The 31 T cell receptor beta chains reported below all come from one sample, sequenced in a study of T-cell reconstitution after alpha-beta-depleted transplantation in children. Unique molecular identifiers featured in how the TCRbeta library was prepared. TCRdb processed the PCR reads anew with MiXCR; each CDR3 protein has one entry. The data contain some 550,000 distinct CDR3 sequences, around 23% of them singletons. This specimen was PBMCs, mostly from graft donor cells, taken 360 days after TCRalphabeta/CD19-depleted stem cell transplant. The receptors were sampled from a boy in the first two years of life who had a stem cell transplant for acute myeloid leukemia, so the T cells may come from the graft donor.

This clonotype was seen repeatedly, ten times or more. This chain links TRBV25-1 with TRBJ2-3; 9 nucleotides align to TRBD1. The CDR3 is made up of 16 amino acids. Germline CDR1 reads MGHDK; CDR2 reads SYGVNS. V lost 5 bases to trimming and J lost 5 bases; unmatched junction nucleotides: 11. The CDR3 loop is CASSPGTGRGGDTQYF. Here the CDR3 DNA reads TGTGCCAGCAGTCCTGGGACAGGGAGAGGAGGAGATACGCAGTATTTT.

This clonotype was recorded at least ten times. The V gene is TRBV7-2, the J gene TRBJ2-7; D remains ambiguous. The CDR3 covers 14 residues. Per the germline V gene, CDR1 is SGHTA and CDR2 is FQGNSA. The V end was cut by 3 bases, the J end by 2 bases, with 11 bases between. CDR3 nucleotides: TGTGCCAGCAGCTTGATTCTAAACCCCTACGAGCAGTACTTC. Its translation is CASSLILNPYEQYF.

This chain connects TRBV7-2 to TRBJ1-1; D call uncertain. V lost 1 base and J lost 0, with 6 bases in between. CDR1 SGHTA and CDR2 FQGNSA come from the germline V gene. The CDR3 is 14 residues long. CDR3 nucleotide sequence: TGTGCCAGCAGCTTAGGGCTGCTGAACACTGAAGCTTTCTTT. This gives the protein CASSLGLLNTEAFF.

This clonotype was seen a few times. As DNA, the CDR3 is TGTGCCAGCAGCCGACAGGGGCGGGCAGATACGCAGTATTTT. Protein product: CASSRQGRADTQYF. The chain has TRBV5-5 and TRBJ2-3, with 8 nucleotides matching TRBD1. The CDR3 runs 14 residues. V gave up 4 bases and J gave up 4 bases; unmatched junction bases: 5. CDR1 SGHKS and CDR2 YYEKEE come from the germline V gene (reference sequence).

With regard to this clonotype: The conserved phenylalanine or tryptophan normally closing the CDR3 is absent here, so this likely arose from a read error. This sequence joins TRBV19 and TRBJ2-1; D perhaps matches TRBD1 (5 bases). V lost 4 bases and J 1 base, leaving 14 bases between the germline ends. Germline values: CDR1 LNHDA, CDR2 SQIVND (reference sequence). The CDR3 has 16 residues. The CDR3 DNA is TGTGCCAGTAGTACCCGGGCCCCAGGGTCCTACAATGAGCAGTTCTGC. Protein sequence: CASSTRAPGSYNEQFC.

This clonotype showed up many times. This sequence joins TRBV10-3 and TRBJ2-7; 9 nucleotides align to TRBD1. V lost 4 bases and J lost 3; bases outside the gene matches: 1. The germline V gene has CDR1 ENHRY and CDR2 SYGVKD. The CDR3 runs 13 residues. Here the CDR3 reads CAISGGQGYEQYF. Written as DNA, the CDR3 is TGTGCCATCAGTGGGGGACAGGGCTACGAGCAGTACTTC.

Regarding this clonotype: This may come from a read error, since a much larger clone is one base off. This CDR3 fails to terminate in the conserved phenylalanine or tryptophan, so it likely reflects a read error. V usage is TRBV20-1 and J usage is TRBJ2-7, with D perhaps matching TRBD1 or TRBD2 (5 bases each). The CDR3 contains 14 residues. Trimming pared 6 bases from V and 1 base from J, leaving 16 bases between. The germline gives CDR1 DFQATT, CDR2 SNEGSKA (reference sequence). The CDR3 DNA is TGCAGTGCCGCCCCTCGGGACGGTTCCTACGAGCAGTACTGC. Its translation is CSAAPRDGSYEQYC.

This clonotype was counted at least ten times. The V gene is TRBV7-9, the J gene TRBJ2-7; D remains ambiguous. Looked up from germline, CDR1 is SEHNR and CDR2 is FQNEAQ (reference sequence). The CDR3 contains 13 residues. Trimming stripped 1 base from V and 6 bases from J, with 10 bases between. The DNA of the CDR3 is TGTGCCAGCAGCTTAGGGGTACAGTTCGAGCAGTACTTC. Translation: CASSLGVQFEQYF.

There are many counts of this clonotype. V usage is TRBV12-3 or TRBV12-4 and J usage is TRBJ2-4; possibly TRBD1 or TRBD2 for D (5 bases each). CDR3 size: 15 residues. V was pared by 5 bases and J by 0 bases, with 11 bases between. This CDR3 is CASSPIGTAKNIQYF. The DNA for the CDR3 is TGTGCCAGCAGTCCGATAGGGACAGCCAAAAACATTCAGTACTTC.

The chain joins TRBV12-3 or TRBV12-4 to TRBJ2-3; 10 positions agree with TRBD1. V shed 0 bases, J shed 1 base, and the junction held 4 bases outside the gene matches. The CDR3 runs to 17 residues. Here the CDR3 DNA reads TGTGCCAGCAGTTTAGCGGACAGGGGGAGAGGCACAGATACGCAGTATTTT. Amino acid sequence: CASSLADRGRGTDTQYF.

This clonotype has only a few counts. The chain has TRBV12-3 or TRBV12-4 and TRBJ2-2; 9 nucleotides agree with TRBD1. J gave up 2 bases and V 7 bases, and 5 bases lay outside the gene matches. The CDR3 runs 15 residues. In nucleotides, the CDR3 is TGTGCCAGCACCACGGGACAGGGAAACACCGGGGAGCTGTTTTTT. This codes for CASTTGQGNTGELFF.

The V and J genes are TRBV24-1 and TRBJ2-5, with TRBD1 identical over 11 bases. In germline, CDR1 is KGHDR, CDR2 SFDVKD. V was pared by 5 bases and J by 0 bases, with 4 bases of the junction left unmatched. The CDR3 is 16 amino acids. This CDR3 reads CATSAGDRGYQETQYF. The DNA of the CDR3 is TGTGCCACCAGTGCAGGGGACAGGGGGTACCAAGAGACCCAGTACTTC.

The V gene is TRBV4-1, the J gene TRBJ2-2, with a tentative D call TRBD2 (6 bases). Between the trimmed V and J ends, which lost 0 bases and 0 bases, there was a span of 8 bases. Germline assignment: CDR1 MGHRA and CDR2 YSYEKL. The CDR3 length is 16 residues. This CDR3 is CASSQEGRTNTGELFF. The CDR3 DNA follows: TGCGCCAGCAGCCAAGAGGGGAGGACGAACACCGGGGAGCTGTTTTTT.

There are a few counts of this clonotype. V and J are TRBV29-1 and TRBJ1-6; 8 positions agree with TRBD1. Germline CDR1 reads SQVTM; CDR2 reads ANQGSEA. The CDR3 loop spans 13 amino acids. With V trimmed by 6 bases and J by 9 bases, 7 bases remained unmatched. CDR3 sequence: CSVSQGEGSPLHF. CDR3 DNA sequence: TGCAGCGTCTCACAGGGGGAGGGTTCACCCCTCCACTTT.

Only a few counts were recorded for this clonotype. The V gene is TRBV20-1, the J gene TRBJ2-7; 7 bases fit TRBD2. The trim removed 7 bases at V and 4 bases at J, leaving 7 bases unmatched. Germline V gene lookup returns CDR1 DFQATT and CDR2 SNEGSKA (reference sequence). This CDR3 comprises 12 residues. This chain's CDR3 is CSVGGLGYEQYF. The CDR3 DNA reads TGCAGTGTCGGGGGGTTAGGGTACGAGCAGTACTTC.

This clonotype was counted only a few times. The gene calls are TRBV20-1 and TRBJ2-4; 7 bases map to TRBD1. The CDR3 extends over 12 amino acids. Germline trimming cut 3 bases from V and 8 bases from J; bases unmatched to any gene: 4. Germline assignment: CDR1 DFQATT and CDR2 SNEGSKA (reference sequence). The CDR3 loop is CSASGQGDIQYF. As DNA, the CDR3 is TGCAGTGCTAGCGGGCAGGGGGACATTCAGTACTTC.

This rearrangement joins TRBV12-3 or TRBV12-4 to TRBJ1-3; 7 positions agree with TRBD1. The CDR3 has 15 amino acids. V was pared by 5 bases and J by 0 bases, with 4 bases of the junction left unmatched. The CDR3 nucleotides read TGTGCCAGCAGTAAGGACAGGCGCTCTGGAAACACCATATATTTT. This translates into CASSKDRRSGNTIYF.

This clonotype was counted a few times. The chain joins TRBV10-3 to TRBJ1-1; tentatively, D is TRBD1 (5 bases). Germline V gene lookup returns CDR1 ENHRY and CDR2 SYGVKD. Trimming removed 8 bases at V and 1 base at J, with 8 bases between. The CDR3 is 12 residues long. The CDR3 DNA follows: TGTGCCATCGCAAGGGGGAACACTGAAGCTTTCTTT. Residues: CAIARGNTEAFF.

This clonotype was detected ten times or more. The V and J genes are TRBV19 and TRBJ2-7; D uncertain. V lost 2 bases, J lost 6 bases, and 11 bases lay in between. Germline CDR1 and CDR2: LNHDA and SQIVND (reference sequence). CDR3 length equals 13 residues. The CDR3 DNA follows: TGTGCCAGTAGTATATATGAAGGCGGCGAGCAGTACTTC. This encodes CASSIYEGGEQYF.

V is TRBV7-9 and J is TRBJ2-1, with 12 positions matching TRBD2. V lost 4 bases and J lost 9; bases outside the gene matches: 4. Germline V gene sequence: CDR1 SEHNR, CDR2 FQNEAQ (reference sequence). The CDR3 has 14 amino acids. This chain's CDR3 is CASSSSGGVREQFF. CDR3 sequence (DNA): TGTGCCAGCAGCTCTAGCGGGGGGGTGCGTGAGCAGTTCTTC.

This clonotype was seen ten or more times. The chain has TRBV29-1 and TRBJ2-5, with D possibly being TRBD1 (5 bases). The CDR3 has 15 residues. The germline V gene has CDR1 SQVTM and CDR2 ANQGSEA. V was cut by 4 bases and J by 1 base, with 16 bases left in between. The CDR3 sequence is CSVVGKGIVQETQYF. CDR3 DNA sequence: TGCAGCGTTGTTGGGAAGGGGATCGTCCAAGAGACCCAGTACTTC.

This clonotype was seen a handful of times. CDR3 DNA sequence: TGCGCCAGCAGTGTCAGGCAGCAGAACCCCAATGAGCAGTTCTTC. Encoded protein: CASSVRQQNPNEQFF. This rearrangement joins TRBV10-1 to TRBJ2-1; D not resolved. V was pared by 4 bases and J by 6 bases, with 16 bases between. This CDR3 is built from 15 residues. Germline lookup yields CDR1 WNHNN and CDR2 SYGVQD (reference sequence).

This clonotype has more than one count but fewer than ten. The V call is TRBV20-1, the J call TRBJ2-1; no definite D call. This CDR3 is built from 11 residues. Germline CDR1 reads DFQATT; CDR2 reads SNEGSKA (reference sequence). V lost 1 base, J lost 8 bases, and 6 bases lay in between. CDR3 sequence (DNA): TGCAGTGCTAGAGGCCGGCATGAGCAGTTCTTC. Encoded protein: CSARGRHEQFF.

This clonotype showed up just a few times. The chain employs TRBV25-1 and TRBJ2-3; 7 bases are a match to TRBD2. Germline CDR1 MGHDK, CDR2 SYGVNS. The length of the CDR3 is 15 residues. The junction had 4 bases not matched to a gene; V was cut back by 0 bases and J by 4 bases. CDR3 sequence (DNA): TGTGCCAGCAGTGAATATGGGGGGGGTTCAGATACGCAGTATTTT. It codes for CASSEYGGGSDTQYF.

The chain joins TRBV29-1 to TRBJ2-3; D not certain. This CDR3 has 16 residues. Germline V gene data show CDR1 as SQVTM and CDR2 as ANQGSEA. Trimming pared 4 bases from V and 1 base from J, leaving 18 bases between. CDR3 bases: TGCAGCGTTGTCCCTTTCGACGTAACTGGCACAGATACGCAGTATTTT. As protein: CSVVPFDVTGTDTQYF.

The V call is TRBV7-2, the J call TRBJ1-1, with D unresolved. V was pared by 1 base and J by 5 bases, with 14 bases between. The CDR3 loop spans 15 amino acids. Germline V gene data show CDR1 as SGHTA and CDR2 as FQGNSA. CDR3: CASSLGGRVGTEAFF. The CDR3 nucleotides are TGTGCCAGCAGCTTAGGGGGTAGAGTGGGGACTGAAGCTTTCTTT.

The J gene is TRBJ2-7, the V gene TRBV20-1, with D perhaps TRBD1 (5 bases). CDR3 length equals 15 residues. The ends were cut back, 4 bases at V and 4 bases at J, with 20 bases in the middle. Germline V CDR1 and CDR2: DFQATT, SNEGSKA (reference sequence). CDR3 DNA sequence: TGCAGTGCTACTATAGACAGAGACGAATCTTACGAGCAGTACTTC. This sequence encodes CSATIDRDESYEQYF.

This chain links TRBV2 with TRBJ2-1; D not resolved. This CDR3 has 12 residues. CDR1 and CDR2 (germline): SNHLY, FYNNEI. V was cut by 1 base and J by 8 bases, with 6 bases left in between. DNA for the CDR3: TGTGCCAGCAGTGAAGGGATCTATGAGCAGTTCTTC. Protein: CASSEGIYEQFF.

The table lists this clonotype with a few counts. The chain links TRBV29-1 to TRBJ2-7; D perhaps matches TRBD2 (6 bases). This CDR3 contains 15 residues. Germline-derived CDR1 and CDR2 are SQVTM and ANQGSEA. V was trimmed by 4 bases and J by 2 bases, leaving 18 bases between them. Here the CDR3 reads CSVGYSAGGPYEQYF. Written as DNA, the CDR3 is TGCAGCGTTGGTTATTCGGCAGGAGGGCCCTACGAGCAGTACTTC.

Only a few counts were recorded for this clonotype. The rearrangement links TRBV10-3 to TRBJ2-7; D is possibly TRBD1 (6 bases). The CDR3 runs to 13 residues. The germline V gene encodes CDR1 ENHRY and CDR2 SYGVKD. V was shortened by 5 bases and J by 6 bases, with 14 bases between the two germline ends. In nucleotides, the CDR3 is TGTGCCATCAGTCCCCAGGGGACAAGCGAGCAGTACGTC. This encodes CAISPQGTSEQYV.

DNA for the CDR3: TGCGCCAGCAGCCAATGCTCTCGATCGGGGGCGCCGTCCTACGAGCAGTACTTC. As protein: CASSQCSRSGAPSYEQYF. The chain combines TRBV4-3 with TRBJ2-7; D possibly matches TRBD1 or TRBD2 (6 bases each). Between the trimmed V and J ends, which lost 2 bases and 1 base, there was a span of 21 bases. This CDR3 has 18 amino acids. Germline V gene data show CDR1 as LGHNA and CDR2 as YSLEER.